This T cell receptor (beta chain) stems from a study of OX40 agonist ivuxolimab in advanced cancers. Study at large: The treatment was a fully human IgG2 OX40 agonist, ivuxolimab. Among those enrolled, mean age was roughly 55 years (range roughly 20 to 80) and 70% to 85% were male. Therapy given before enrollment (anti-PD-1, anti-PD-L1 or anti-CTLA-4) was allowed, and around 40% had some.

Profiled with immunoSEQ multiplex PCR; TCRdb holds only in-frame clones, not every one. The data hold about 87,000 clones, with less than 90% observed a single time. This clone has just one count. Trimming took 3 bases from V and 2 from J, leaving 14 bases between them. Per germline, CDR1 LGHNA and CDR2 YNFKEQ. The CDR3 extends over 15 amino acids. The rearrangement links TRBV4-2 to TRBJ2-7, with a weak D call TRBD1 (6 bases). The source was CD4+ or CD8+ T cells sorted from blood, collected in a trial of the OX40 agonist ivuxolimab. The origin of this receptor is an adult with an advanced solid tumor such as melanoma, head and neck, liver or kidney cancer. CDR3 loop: CASSQARQEAYEQYF. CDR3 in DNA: TGTGCCAGCAGCCAGGCAAGACAGGAAGCCTACGAGCAGTACTTC.